What follows is one TCR beta chain and its context. The data originate from a study of control samples from healthy donors and cancer patients. The CDR3 spans 16 residues. Germline V lookup: CDR1 SNHLY, CDR2 FYNNEI. Trimming removed 4 bases at V and 0 bases at J, with 13 bases between. Some clones are missing from TCRdb's copy, which holds only in-frame ones; the method was immunoSEQ multiplex PCR. Here the sample spans some 130,000 clones, approximately 94% being singletons. This TCR was recovered from a man aged 25 to 40 in good health. Sequencing was carried out using blood. The V call is TRBV2, the J call TRBJ2-1; D is uncertain. The CDR3, as DNA: TGTGCCAGCAGTGTTAGTCAGGTCCCCTCCTACAATGAGCAGTTCTTC. Protein product: CASSVSQVPSYNEQFF.